This T cell receptor beta chain was retrieved from a study of cytomegalovirus exposure and HLA in healthy donors. For the study at large: One earlier analysis, a look at roughly 180 million T cells, found some 120 million unique TCR beta sequences. Of some 400 genotyped donors, roughly 80% grouped in the Caucasian-associated ancestry cluster.

Per germline, CDR1 LNHNV and CDR2 YYDKDF (reference sequence). V lost 4 bases and J lost 6; bases outside the gene matches: 11. The CDR3 extends over 16 amino acids. A multiplex PCR was run with 60 Vbeta primers and 13 Jbeta primers. Profiling relied on immunoSEQ multiplex PCR, and the TCRdb table lists in-frame clones only, not all of them. The table lists 150,000 or so clones, around 84% of them singletons. The V gene is TRBV15, the J gene TRBJ1-4; 7 bases are shared with TRBD1. The TCR was taken from a man in his fifties or sixties in good health and CMV-seropositive. Material for sequencing was PBMCs. The CDR3 DNA sequence: TGTGCCACCAGCATAGAGAGGGGGCTGGGGGATGAAAAACTGTTTTTT. It encodes CATSIERGLGDEKLFF.